This T cell receptor beta chain came from a study of Tregs in tolerant kidney transplant recipients. For this clone: Its antigen is unknown.

Only in-frame clones appear in the TCRdb table, and some are missing; sequencing was by immunoSEQ multiplex PCR. In the table there are tens of thousands of clones, approximately 91% of which are singletons. Study-wide results and caveats: Biological reproducibility was not directly addressed in this study. In tolerant patients, donor-specific Tregs outgrew total Tregs, suggesting antigen-driven expansion.

Related graft donors supplied nonmyeloablative bone marrow transplants, and mixed chimerism was transient. Unstimulated Tregs (CD4+CD25+CD127-) and CD4+CD25- non-Tregs were sorted from PBMCs. Germline-derived CDR1 and CDR2 are SGHTA and FQGNSA. With 1 base removed from V and 4 bases from J, the gap between germline ends came to 13 bases. The CDR3 sequence is 15 residues long. The sequence was obtained from a human patient who received a combined kidney and bone marrow transplant. The T cells may partly be graft donor cells. This material consisted of CD8+ T cells from blood (PBMCs), taken 24 months after the transplant. The chain links TRBV7-2 to TRBJ1-2; D not resolved. The CDR3 nucleotides are TGTGCCAGCAGCTTAGGGCCGCGGGAATTCTATGGCTACACCTTC. Residues: CASSLGPREFYGYTF.